Described below is a single T cell receptor beta chain sequence and its context. Per germline, CDR1 SQVTM and CDR2 ANQGSEA. This CDR3 is 13 amino acids long. V was trimmed by 5 bases and J by 0 bases, leaving 8 bases between them. The sample comes from a study of OX40 agonist ivuxolimab in advanced cancers. Study-level background: Dosing consisted of intravenous ivuxolimab at 0.01 to 10 mg/kg every 2 weeks.

Some clones are missing from TCRdb's copy, which holds only in-frame ones; the method was immunoSEQ multiplex PCR. Among just under 45,000 clones, 75% to 85% were seen once, and the ten largest hold around 4.2%. J is TRBJ2-4 and V is TRBV29-1; D gene uncertain. This sequence was found in an adult with an advanced solid tumor such as melanoma, head and neck, liver or kidney cancer. The specimen was CD4+ or CD8+ T cells sorted from blood, collected in a trial of the OX40 agonist ivuxolimab. The CDR3, as DNA: TGCAGCGTTTGGGGATTAGCCAAAAACATTCAGTACTTC. Encoded protein: CSVWGLAKNIQYF. Supplemented by reference TRBV29-1 and TRBJ2-4, the full variable domain reads SAVISQKPSRDICQRGTSLTIQCQVDSQVTMMFWYRQQPGQSLTLIATANQGSEATYESGFVIDKFPISRPNLTFSTLTVSNMSPEDSSIYLCSVWGLAKNIQYFGAGTRLSVL.